The 8 T cell receptor beta chains presented below share a single source sample, sequenced in a study of spatial heterogeneity in lung cancer. General observations from the study: In tumors, expanded intratumoral alpha and beta TCR counts tracked mutation counts.

This sample's time point: sample taken at primary tumor resection. TCRdb itself ran the 5' RACE reads through MiXCR, one entry per CDR3 protein. The sample shows thousands of distinct CDR3 sequences, around 15% of them seen only once. Their antigens remain unidentified. Sequencing was performed on lung tumor tissue, taken at surgery. All receptors come from a female donor with early-stage non-small cell lung cancer.

This clonotype rates as medium-sized. The rearrangement uses TRBV7-2 and TRBJ1-2; TRBD1 aligns across 11 bases. There are 15 residues in the CDR3. Germline values: CDR1 SGHTA, CDR2 FQGNSA. The V segment lost 5 bases and the J segment 4 bases; nucleotides outside the gene matches: 6. The CDR3 loop is CASSAPGQGGYGYTF. CDR3 in DNA: TGTGCCAGCAGCGCACCGGGACAGGGGGGCTATGGCTACACCTTC.

This chain links TRBV12-3 or TRBV12-4 with TRBJ2-4; the D gene is possibly TRBD1 (5 bases). This CDR3 comprises 13 residues. Trimming removed 5 bases from V and 8 bases from J, with 13 bases in between. The CDR3 DNA sequence: TGTGCCAGCAGTATCAGGGTCGCGGACATTCAGTACTTC. Translated: CASSIRVADIQYF.

Relative to its sample, this clonotype is large (0.1 to 1%). One junction end disagrees with the germline gene, perhaps due to a read error. This rearrangement joins TRBV12-3 or TRBV12-4 to TRBJ2-1; no firm D call. This CDR3 comprises 13 residues. CDR3 in amino acids: CASSPWSFNEQFF. The CDR3 DNA sequence: TGTGCCAGCAGTCCTTGGTCCTTCAATGAGCAGTTCTTC.

This clonotype was detected only once. The V gene is TRBV20-1, the J gene TRBJ2-1; 7 nucleotides agree with TRBD1. Trimming cost V 3 bases and J 8 bases; bases outside gene matches: 4. The CDR3 spans 12 residues. Germline V gene sequence: CDR1 DFQATT, CDR2 SNEGSKA (reference sequence). CDR3 nucleotides: TGCAGTGCTAGCGATGACAGGGATGAGCAGTTCTTC. It specifies CSASDDRDEQFF.

This clonotype was seen repeatedly, ten times or more. V and J are TRBV6-6 and TRBJ1-5; D is unresolved. V lost 8 bases to trimming and J lost 4 bases, with 18 bases between them. This CDR3 has 15 residues. The V gene's germline CDR1 is MNHNY and CDR2 SVGAGI (reference sequence). The CDR3, as DNA: TGTGCCAGCGCCCCTCGGAACAGACCTAATCAGCCCCAGCATTTT. Translated, it gives CASAPRNRPNQPQHF.

This CDR3 reads CAIKADTDTQYF. The CDR3 region has the DNA TGTGCCATCAAAGCGGACACAGATACGCAGTATTTT. The rearrangement uses TRBV10-3 and TRBJ2-3; tentative D call: TRBD2 (5 bases). V shed 7 bases and J shed 2 bases, with 7 bases lying between them. This CDR3 comprises 12 residues. CDR1 and CDR2 (germline): ENHRY, SYGVKD.

The sample holds many counts of this clonotype. The chain carries TRBV28 and TRBJ2-3, with 11 bases fitting TRBD2. V lost 3 bases and J lost 1; bases outside the gene matches: 3. This CDR3 has 16 amino acids. Germline-derived CDR1 and CDR2 are MDHEN and SYDVKM. The DNA of the CDR3 is TGTGCCAGCAGTTTCCTGACTAGCGGGGGCACAGATACGCAGTATTTT. It is translated as CASSFLTSGGTDTQYF.

This clonotype was observed at least ten times. The genes are TRBV27 and TRBJ1-1; 10 positions agree with TRBD1. V lost 2 bases, J lost 4 bases, and 16 bases stayed unmatched. CDR1 is MNHEY and CDR2 is SMNVEV in the germline V gene (reference sequence). The CDR3 totals 19 residues. The CDR3 here is CASSLRGDRGRGVTTEAFF. DNA for the CDR3: TGTGCCAGCAGTTTAAGGGGCGACAGGGGGCGGGGGGTCACCACTGAAGCTTTCTTT.